This T cell receptor beta chain is drawn from a study of T-cell reconstitution after alpha-beta-depleted transplantation in children. Germline V lookup: CDR1 LGHDT, CDR2 YNNKEL (reference sequence). The CDR3 contains 15 residues. Losses at the gene ends were 4 bases for V and 2 bases for J; bases not matched to a gene: 5. This clonotype has a count of ten or more. Unique molecular identifiers were incorporated into the prepared TCRbeta library. TCRdb re-derived calls from the PCR reads in MiXCR, one entry per CDR3 protein. The repertoire holds more than 200,000 distinct CDR3 sequences, with 9.7% as singletons.

The chain has TRBV3-1 and TRBJ2-3; 8 positions agree with TRBD2. Here the sequenced sample was PBMCs from the stem cell graft donor, taken from the stem cell graft. This clonotype originated in a human donor who donated a stem cell graft to a child with SCID. CDR3 sequence: CASSPTSASTDTQYF. As DNA, the CDR3 is TGTGCCAGCAGCCCGACTAGCGCTTCCACAGATACGCAGTATTTT.